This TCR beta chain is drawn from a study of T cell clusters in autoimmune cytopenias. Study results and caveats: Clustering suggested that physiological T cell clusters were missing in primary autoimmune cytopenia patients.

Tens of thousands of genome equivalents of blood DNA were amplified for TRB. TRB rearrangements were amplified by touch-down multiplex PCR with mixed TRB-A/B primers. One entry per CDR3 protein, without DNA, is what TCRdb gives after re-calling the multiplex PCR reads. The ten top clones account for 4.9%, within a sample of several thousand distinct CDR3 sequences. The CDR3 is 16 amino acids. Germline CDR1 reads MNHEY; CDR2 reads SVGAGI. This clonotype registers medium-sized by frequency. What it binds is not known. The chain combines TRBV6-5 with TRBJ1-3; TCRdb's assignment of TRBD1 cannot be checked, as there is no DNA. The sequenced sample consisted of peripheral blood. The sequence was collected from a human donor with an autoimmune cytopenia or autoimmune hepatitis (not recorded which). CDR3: CASSYSLRGPGNTIYF.